One and the same sample provided the 24 T cell receptor beta chains below, sequenced in a study of blood T cell repertoires in COVID-19. Assay used: immunoSEQ multiplex PCR; TCRdb lists only in-frame clones, some missing. The sample lists about 270,000 clones, about 85% seen once, with less than 15% in the top ten. Source material: peripheral blood. The receptors here all came from a human donor in a cohort sampled during active COVID-19.

The CDR3 DNA reads as TGTGCCAGCAGCCAAGATCAGGGCCTCTATGGCTACACCTTC. It codes for CASSQDQGLYGYTF. The chain has TRBV4-2 and TRBJ1-2; D may be TRBD1 (5 bases). Germline CDR1 is LGHNA and CDR2 is YNFKEQ. This CDR3 has 14 residues. The V end was cut by 0 bases, the J end by 4 bases, with 9 bases between.

Written as DNA, the CDR3 is TGCGCCAGCAGTCAGAGGACATCGGAGACCCAGTACTTC. Its protein is CASSQRTSETQYF. The chain is built from TRBV4-3 and TRBJ2-5; D possibly corresponds to TRBD1 (5 bases). Germline V gene sequence: CDR1 LGHNA, CDR2 YSLEER. The CDR3 is made up of 13 amino acids. Trimming took off 6 bases at V and 5 bases at J, with 13 bases between the two ends.

The CDR3 bases are TGTGCCAGCAGCCAAGGAGTAAACACCATATATTTT. Its translation: CASSQGVNTIYF. V usage is TRBV3-1 (or the pseudogene TRBV3-2) and J usage is TRBJ1-3; D is unclear. Germline CDR1 LGHDT, CDR2 YNNKEL (reference sequence). V gave up 1 base and J gave up 6 bases, with 4 bases separating them. The CDR3 spans 12 residues.

This chain uses TRBV6-1 with TRBJ2-3; 10 bases are shared with TRBD2. Looked up from germline, CDR1 is MNHNS and CDR2 is SASEGT. V shed 1 base and J 6 bases; nucleotides not matched to a gene: 7. The CDR3 is 16 amino acids. DNA of the CDR3: TGTGCCAGCAGTGAAGGAGCGGGAGGGCCAGGGGATACGCAGTATTTT. Amino acid sequence: CASSEGAGGPGDTQYF.

Written as DNA, the CDR3 is TGTGCCAGCAGCTTGTCCTACCTCTACGAGCAGTACTTC. Translating it yields CASSLSYLYEQYF. The chain joins TRBV5-6 to TRBJ2-7; D gene uncertain. The CDR3 runs to 13 residues. Trimming left V 1 base short and J 3 bases short, with 8 bases between. Germline V lookup: CDR1 SGHDT, CDR2 YYEEEE. The whole variable domain, remainder taken from reference TRBV5-6 and TRBJ2-7, is DAGVTQSPTHLIKTRGQQVTLRCSPKSGHDTVSWYQQALGQGPQFIFQYYEEEERQRGNFPDRFSGHQFPNYSSELNVNALLLGDSALYLCASSLSYLYEQYFGPGTRLTVT.

This chain links TRBV28 with TRBJ1-1; unclear D gene. The germline V gene has CDR1 MDHEN and CDR2 SYDVKM. The CDR3 sequence is 12 residues long. The V end lost 1 base, the J end lost 3 bases, and 3 bases lay between the germline ends. CDR3 protein: CASSLSYTEAFF. For the CDR3, the DNA is TGTGCCAGCAGTTTATCTTACACTGAAGCTTTCTTT.

The chain uses TRBV2 and TRBJ2-3; D is perhaps TRBD2 (6 bases). The CDR3 loop spans 12 amino acids. V was shortened by 4 bases and J by 6 bases, with 8 bases between the two germline ends. Germline V lookup: CDR1 SNHLY, CDR2 FYNNEI. CDR3 nucleotide sequence: TGTGCCAGCAGTGGGGGGGAGGATACGCAGTATTTT. Translating gives CASSGGEDTQYF. Complete variable domain (other parts from reference TRBV2 and TRBJ2-3): EPEVTQTPSHQVTQMGQEVILRCVPISNHLYFYWYRQILGQKVEFLVSFYNNEISEKSEIFDDQFSVERPDGSNFTLKIRSTKLEDSAMYFCASSGGEDTQYFGPGTRLTVL.

This clone was picked up one time. The chain couples TRBV19 to TRBJ2-1; the D gene is possibly TRBD2 (5 bases). Trimming removed 5 bases at V and 7 bases at J, with 15 bases between. The CDR3 is 14 amino acids. The germline gives CDR1 LNHDA, CDR2 SQIVND (reference sequence). The CDR3 nucleotides are TGTGCCAGTAGTCCCTACGGCGGGCCTAATGAGCAGTTCTTC. Protein product: CASSPYGGPNEQFF.

The genes are TRBV5-1 and TRBJ2-7, with 8 nucleotides matching TRBD1. This CDR3 spans 12 amino acids. Germline V gene lookup returns CDR1 SGHRS and CDR2 YFSETQ. V lost 6 bases to trimming and J lost 7 bases; unmatched junction nucleotides: 6. CDR3 protein: CASTEGQGEQYF. The DNA of the CDR3 is TGCGCCAGCACGGAAGGACAGGGTGAGCAGTACTTC.

The chain links TRBV28 to TRBJ2-7, with 8 positions matching TRBD2. This CDR3 is 14 amino acids long. Germline CDR1 reads MDHEN; CDR2 reads SYDVKM. The V segment lost 6 bases and the J segment 6 bases; nucleotides outside the gene matches: 10. The CDR3 region is CASRQALLAVEQYF. The CDR3 DNA reads as TGTGCCAGCAGGCAAGCTCTACTAGCGGTCGAGCAGTACTTC.

The chain has TRBV6-5 and TRBJ1-5; 12 nucleotides match TRBD1. The CDR3 is made up of 15 amino acids. The germline CDR1 and CDR2 sequences are MNHEY and SVGAGI. V was pared by 4 bases and J by 7 bases, with 5 bases of the junction left unmatched. The CDR3 DNA reads as TGTGCCAGCAGTTTCGGGACAGGGGGCCTCCAGCCCCAGCATTTT. It codes for CASSFGTGGLQPQHF.

The sample holds one count of this clone. This rearrangement joins TRBV6-5 to TRBJ2-3; 8 bases agree with TRBD2. The CDR3 covers 14 residues. V gave up 7 bases and J gave up 1 base; unmatched junction bases: 4. Germline lookup yields CDR1 MNHEY and CDR2 SVGAGI. For the CDR3, the DNA is TGTGCCAGCAAAGGTAGCGGGGGCACAGATACGCAGTATTTT. It specifies CASKGSGGTDTQYF.

V is TRBV5-1 and J is TRBJ2-7; a weak D match, TRBD2 (6 bases). The ends were cut back, 4 bases at V and 3 bases at J, with 14 bases in the middle. Germline V gene data show CDR1 as SGHRS and CDR2 as YFSETQ. The CDR3 loop spans 14 amino acids. In nucleotides, the CDR3 is TGCGCCAGCAGCCCCGGGACTTACAACTACGAGCAGTACTTC. Protein product: CASSPGTYNYEQYF.

This clone came up once. The DNA of the CDR3 is TGCGCCAGCAGTGGGGGCCTTACCAGGGGCTACACCTTC. This codes for CASSGGLTRGYTF. The chain has TRBV5-1 and TRBJ1-2; the D gene is possibly TRBD1 (6 bases). Trimming removed 5 bases at V and 8 bases at J, with 16 bases between. The length of the CDR3 is 13 residues. From germline, CDR1 is SGHRS and CDR2 YFSETQ.

CDR3 residues: CASSVKGVRDTQYF. Written as DNA, the CDR3 is TGTGCCAGTAGTGTCAAAGGGGTTAGAGATACGCAGTATTTT. This rearrangement joins TRBV19 to TRBJ2-3; D perhaps matches TRBD1 (5 bases). The CDR3 is made up of 14 amino acids. Germline V gene sequence: CDR1 LNHDA, CDR2 SQIVND (reference sequence). The ends were cut back, 5 bases at V and 5 bases at J, with 14 bases in the middle.

The J gene is TRBJ1-5, the V gene TRBV6-6; 7 bases map to TRBD1. The V gene end was trimmed by 6 bases and the J gene end by 3 bases; junction bases not matched to a gene: 2. CDR1 and CDR2 from the germline V gene are MNHNY and SVGAGI (reference sequence). The CDR3 is 13 amino acids. In DNA, the CDR3 is TGTGCCAGCAGGGGACAGAACAATCAGCCCCAGCATTTT. This codes for CASRGQNNQPQHF.

The chain has TRBV7-8 and TRBJ1-3, with D possibly being TRBD1 (6 bases). With 1 base removed from V and 2 bases from J, the gap between germline ends came to 9 bases. The CDR3 has 15 residues. Germline V CDR1 and CDR2: SGHVS, FQNEAQ. CDR3 amino acids: CASSLVTGAGNTIYF. The CDR3 DNA reads TGTGCCAGCAGCTTAGTGACAGGCGCTGGAAACACCATATATTTT.

This chain links TRBV19 with TRBJ2-3; TRBD1 matches 9 bases. The CDR3 has 14 amino acids. Trimming removed 10 bases from V and 5 bases from J; junction bases left unmatched: 10. Germline lookup yields CDR1 LNHDA and CDR2 SQIVND (reference sequence). The CDR3 loop is CATAGTGNGDTQYF. The CDR3 bases are TGTGCCACAGCCGGGACAGGGAATGGAGATACGCAGTATTTT.

The V and J genes are TRBV7-9 and TRBJ2-1, with a tentative D call TRBD1 (5 bases). Between the trimmed V and J ends, which lost 9 bases and 6 bases, there was a span of 18 bases. The germline V gene has CDR1 SEHNR and CDR2 FQNEAQ (reference sequence). The CDR3 has 14 residues. Written as DNA, the CDR3 is TGTGCCAGTGCGACTCGCCTAAGGGGCAATGAGCAGTTCTTC. It encodes CASATRLRGNEQFF.

The chain has TRBV4-1 and TRBJ1-3; the D gene is possibly TRBD1 (5 bases). The CDR3 runs 15 residues. Germline lookup yields CDR1 MGHRA and CDR2 YSYEKL. Trimming shortened V by 0 bases and J by 1 base, and 7 bases separated the two germline ends. The chain's CDR3 is CASSQDQGSGNTIYF. The CDR3 DNA is TGCGCCAGCAGCCAAGATCAGGGTTCTGGAAACACCATATATTTT.

The chain has TRBV9 and TRBJ2-2; no clear D. Germline-derived CDR1 and CDR2 are SGDLS and YYNGEE. The germline V and J ends were trimmed by 8 bases and 1 base, with 18 bases remaining between them. CDR3 length: 16 residues. CDR3 sequence: CASAPRLSRNTGELFF. The CDR3 DNA is TGTGCCAGTGCCCCCCGACTTAGTCGGAACACCGGGGAGCTGTTTTTT.

The chain couples TRBV6-5 to TRBJ1-1, with D perhaps TRBD1 (5 bases). CDR1 is MNHEY and CDR2 is SVGAGI in the germline V gene. V lost 0 bases and J lost 2, with 10 bases in between. The length of the CDR3 is 15 residues. The chain's CDR3 is CASSYSAQGNTEAFF. The CDR3 nucleotides read TGTGCCAGCAGTTACTCAGCCCAGGGAAACACTGAAGCTTTCTTT.

The rearrangement uses TRBV27 and TRBJ2-5; the D gene is possibly TRBD2 (5 bases). V was shortened by 2 bases and J by 0 bases, with 10 bases between the two germline ends. The CDR3 runs to 15 residues. CDR1 and CDR2 (germline): MNHEY, SMNVEV (reference sequence). The CDR3 loop reads CASSLMIGNQETQYF. DNA of the CDR3: TGTGCCAGCAGTTTAATGATCGGGAACCAAGAGACCCAGTACTTC.

The chain carries TRBV28 and TRBJ1-1, with TRBD1 identical over 9 bases. This CDR3 has 14 residues. Germline V CDR1 and CDR2: MDHEN, SYDVKM. V lost 5 bases and J lost 4; bases outside the gene matches: 5. In DNA, the CDR3 is TGTGCCAGCAGTCTCCGGGACAGGGTCACTGAAGCTTTCTTT. Translating gives CASSLRDRVTEAFF.